Presented here are 23 T cell receptor beta chains from one specimen sequenced in a study of T cell responses to AZD1222 COVID-19 vaccine (dated by TCRdb to the early 2020s). The time point label corresponds to: about 28 days (+/-7) after the second vaccine dose. Library construction relied on the immunoSEQ multiplex PCR assay. TCRdb's version of the immuneACCESS table is confined to in-frame rearrangements and falls short of the full clone set. An unresolved V gene accounts for under half of the shortfall where checked; the remainder is of unknown origin. Recorded for this sample are 150,000 to 200,000 clones; approximately 94% of them occurred a single time. The ten largest clones represent 1.6% of the sample. Source: peripheral blood, taken 28 days after the second AZD1222 dose. These receptors were collected from an adult who received the AZD1222 COVID-19 vaccine.

The chain is built from TRBV9 and TRBJ1-1; D perhaps matches TRBD1 (5 bases). Germline lookup yields CDR1 SGDLS and CDR2 YYNGEE. The CDR3 is 14 amino acids. The V and J ends lost 3 bases and 6 bases respectively, with 15 bases between them. CDR3 protein: CASSDQGVGPEAFF. The DNA of the CDR3 is TGTGCCAGCAGCGACCAAGGGGTAGGTCCTGAAGCTTTCTTT.

The chain combines TRBV6-6 with TRBJ2-1, with TRBD2 identical over 11 bases. V was pared by 9 bases and J by 2 bases, with 3 bases of the junction left unmatched. Germline assignment: CDR1 MNHNY and CDR2 SVGAGI (reference sequence). The CDR3 extends over 14 amino acids. Written as DNA, the CDR3 is TGTGCCAGTTCACTAGCGGGGGCCTACAATGAGCAGTTCTTC. Residues: CASSLAGAYNEQFF.

This chain links TRBV18 with TRBJ1-1; D call uncertain. V was pared by 4 bases and J by 5 bases, with 14 bases between. Germline CDR1 is KGHSH and CDR2 is LQKENI. The CDR3 contains 14 residues. The CDR3 nucleotides are TGTGCCAGCTCACAATCGGGAAGGAAAACTGAAGCTTTCTTT. This sequence encodes CASSQSGRKTEAFF.

The chain has TRBV7-9 and TRBJ1-4; no clear D gene. Trimming removed 1 base from V and 8 bases from J, with 8 bases in between. CDR3 size: 13 residues. Looked up from germline, CDR1 is SEHNR and CDR2 is FQNEAQ (reference sequence). The chain's CDR3 is CASSLDWREKLFF. The CDR3 region has the DNA TGTGCCAGCAGCTTAGATTGGCGGGAAAAACTGTTTTTT.

This chain joins TRBV2 and TRBJ2-3; 7 bases match TRBD1. Germline V CDR1 and CDR2: SNHLY, FYNNEI. Unmatched junction bases numbered 9, after V lost 9 bases and J lost 3 bases. This CDR3 is built from 14 residues. CDR3 protein: CASNDRAWTDTQYF. The DNA of the CDR3 is TGTGCCAGTAACGACAGGGCTTGGACAGATACGCAGTATTTT.

V and J are TRBV6-5 and TRBJ2-3, with D uncertain. V was pared by 7 bases and J by 0 bases, with 11 bases between. Germline assignment: CDR1 MNHEY and CDR2 SVGAGI. This CDR3 region has 14 residues. The CDR3 bases are TGTGCCAGCATGGGGTCAGTTAGCACAGATACGCAGTATTTT. This codes for CASMGSVSTDTQYF.

The V gene is TRBV9, the J gene TRBJ2-7, with D unresolved. CDR3 size: 15 residues. V lost 4 bases to trimming and J lost 3 bases, with 17 bases between them. Germline-derived CDR1 and CDR2 are SGDLS and YYNGEE. CDR3 amino acids: CASSLGPSPDYEQYF. The CDR3 coding sequence is TGTGCCAGCAGCCTAGGCCCATCACCGGACTACGAGCAGTACTTC.

This clone has just one count. This chain links TRBV7-3 with TRBJ1-1; D is unresolved. Trimming cost V 5 bases and J 5 bases, with 12 bases left between them. Germline-derived CDR1 and CDR2 are SGHTA and FQGTGA. There are 13 residues in the CDR3. The chain's CDR3 is CASSQSGYTEAFF. The DNA for the CDR3 is TGTGCCAGCAGCCAGTCCGGTTATACTGAAGCTTTCTTT. Full variable domain (outside the CDR3, taken from reference TRBV7-3 and TRBJ1-1): GAGVSQTPSNKVTEKGKYVELRCDPISGHTALYWYRQSLGQGPEFLIYFQGTGAADDSGLPNDRFFAVRPEGSVSTLKIQRTERGDSAVYLCASSQSGYTEAFFGQGTRLTVV.

The chain joins TRBV28 to TRBJ2-1; 8 bases fit TRBD1. V was clipped by 7 bases and J by 14 bases; unmatched bases: 10. CDR3 length: 12 residues. Germline CDR1 is MDHEN and CDR2 is SYDVKM. The CDR3 DNA is TGTGCCAGCACCTCACGTTTGGGACAGGAGTTCTTC. Translation: CASTSRLGQEFF.

As regards this clone: A read error may account for a junction end that differs from germline. The chain is built from TRBV7-7 and TRBJ2-5, with TRBD1 identical over 7 bases. The CDR3 length is 13 residues. In germline, CDR1 is SSHAT, CDR2 FNYEAQ (reference sequence). CDR3 bases: TGTGCTAGCAGCCTCGACAGGGATGAGACCCAGTACTTC. This codes for CASSLDRDETQYF.

The V gene is TRBV28, the J gene TRBJ1-2; D not resolved. The germline V gene encodes CDR1 MDHEN and CDR2 SYDVKM. This CDR3 spans 15 amino acids. The V and J ends lost 8 bases and 7 bases respectively, with 23 bases between them. CDR3 in DNA: TGTGCCAGCGAGTCGTCGGACGGAACTGGGGTTGGCTACACCTTC. This codes for CASESSDGTGVGYTF.

This clone was detected once. Here the CDR3 reads CASSQETGRNTIYF. The CDR3 nucleotides are TGTGCCAGCAGCCAAGAGACAGGGCGAAACACCATATATTTT. The J gene is TRBJ1-3, the V gene TRBV4-2, with 7 bases lining up with TRBD1. Unmatched junction bases numbered 1, after V lost 0 bases and J lost 5 bases. The CDR3 totals 14 residues. CDR1 and CDR2 (germline): LGHNA, YNFKEQ.

The chain recombines TRBV2 with TRBJ1-5; 8 bases map to TRBD1. J lost 0 bases, V lost 6 bases, and 4 bases had no gene match. The germline V gene has CDR1 SNHLY and CDR2 FYNNEI. This CDR3 has 15 amino acids. The CDR3 DNA sequence: TGTGCCAGCAGAAAGACAGGGGTTAGCAATCAGCCCCAGCATTTT. Amino acids: CASRKTGVSNQPQHF. Combining the CDR3 with reference TRBV2 and TRBJ1-5 gives the whole variable domain EPEVTQTPSHQVTQMGQEVILRCVPISNHLYFYWYRQILGQKVEFLVSFYNNEISEKSEIFDDQFSVERPDGSNFTLKIRSTKLEDSAMYFCASRKTGVSNQPQHFGDGTRLSIL.

V is TRBV12-5 and J is TRBJ1-6; no firm D call. CDR3 size: 12 residues. V was trimmed by 2 bases and J by 12 bases, leaving 8 bases between them. The germline V gene encodes CDR1 LGHNT and CDR2 FRNRAP. The CDR3 reads CASGLPGRPLHF. In DNA form, the CDR3 reads TGTGCTAGTGGTTTGCCCGGACGACCCCTCCACTTT.

The chain couples TRBV27 to TRBJ2-2; the D is unclear. The V end lost 6 bases, the J end lost 7 bases, and 6 bases lay between the germline ends. The CDR3 contains 11 residues. The germline V gene has CDR1 MNHEY and CDR2 SMNVEV (reference sequence). The CDR3 loop is CASSGFGELFF. CDR3 sequence (DNA): TGTGCCAGCAGCGGGTTCGGGGAGCTGTTTTTT.

J is TRBJ2-5 and V is TRBV28; D gene ambiguous. The CDR3 is 13 amino acids. Germline V gene data show CDR1 as MDHEN and CDR2 as SYDVKM. The V and J ends lost 4 bases and 2 bases respectively, with 8 bases between them. In DNA, the CDR3 is TGTGCCAGCAGTTGGACCCAACAAGAGACCCAGTACTTC. Its translation: CASSWTQQETQYF.

The chain is built from TRBV9 and TRBJ1-2; D may be TRBD1 (5 bases). Trimming shortened V by 6 bases and J by 4 bases, and 25 bases separated the two germline ends. The germline gives CDR1 SGDLS, CDR2 YYNGEE. This CDR3 is built from 17 residues. The CDR3 DNA reads TGTGCCAGCACAAGGGGACGGCAGCGTCCCGCCCGCTATGGCTACACCTTC. Translation gives CASTRGRQRPARYGYTF.

The chain recombines TRBV28 with TRBJ1-1; D ambiguous. The ends were cut back, 3 bases at V and 0 bases at J, with 8 bases in the middle. Looked up from germline, CDR1 is MDHEN and CDR2 is SYDVKM. The CDR3 has 14 residues. As DNA, the CDR3 is TGTGCCAGCAGTTTGAGACGGTTGAACACTGAAGCTTTCTTT. Translation: CASSLRRLNTEAFF. Drawing the rest from reference TRBV28 and TRBJ1-1, the complete variable domain is DVKVTQSSRYLVKRTGEKVFLECVQDMDHENMFWYRQDPGLGLRLIYFSYDVKMKEKGDIPEGYSVSREKKERFSLILESASTNQTSMYLCASSLRRLNTEAFFGQGTRLTVV.

This chain connects TRBV2 to TRBJ2-7, with 7 nucleotides matching TRBD2. Germline CDR1 SNHLY, CDR2 FYNNEI. This CDR3 contains 14 residues. Trimming took 8 bases from V and 8 from J; bases not matched to a gene: 15. The chain's CDR3 is CASSLGLEGFQQYF. The CDR3, as DNA: TGTGCCAGCTCACTTGGACTAGAAGGTTTCCAGCAGTACTTC.

The V gene is TRBV28, the J gene TRBJ1-4, with D possibly being TRBD1 (5 bases). Trimming left V 3 bases short and J 7 bases short, with 12 bases between. This CDR3 has 14 residues. Germline V gene data show CDR1 as MDHEN and CDR2 as SYDVKM. The CDR3: CASSFGGKVEKLFF. The CDR3 coding sequence is TGTGCCAGCAGTTTCGGGGGAAAGGTTGAAAAACTGTTTTTT.

V and J are TRBV6-5 and TRBJ1-2; 9 nucleotides line up with TRBD1. Unmatched junction bases numbered 8, after V lost 5 bases and J lost 4 bases. The CDR3 covers 15 residues. Germline loops: CDR1 MNHEY, CDR2 SVGAGI. CDR3 coding DNA: TGTGCCAGCAGTCCGGACAGGGGTTACGGCTATGGCTACACCTTC. This sequence encodes CASSPDRGYGYGYTF.

The CDR3 DNA reads TGTGCTAGTGGTTTAACAATCAGCAATCAGCCCCAGCATTTT. This translates into CASGLTISNQPQHF. The rearrangement links TRBV12-5 to TRBJ1-5; D not resolved. V was cut by 3 bases and J by 1 base, with 7 bases left in between. Per the germline V gene, CDR1 is LGHNT and CDR2 is FRNRAP. The CDR3 sequence is 14 residues long.

V usage is TRBV28 and J usage is TRBJ2-1; D not resolved. V lost 10 bases, J lost 4 bases, and 17 bases lay in between. This CDR3 has 14 amino acids. The germline V gene has CDR1 MDHEN and CDR2 SYDVKM. CDR3 in amino acids: CATQPPLGYNEQFF. The CDR3 DNA reads as TGTGCCACCCAGCCCCCGTTGGGTTACAATGAGCAGTTCTTC.